The rows below give T cell receptor beta chains drawn from one sample of a study of glioma-infiltrating T cells after dendritic cell vaccination. Assay used: immunoSEQ multiplex PCR; TCRdb lists only in-frame clones, some missing. Of roughly 80,000 clones detected, 80% to 90% appear once; the ten largest clones hold around 2.1%. Sequences were derived from blood, sampled after dendritic cell vaccination. These receptors all come from a human donor with glioblastoma. CDR3s include the opening cysteine and the closing phenylalanine or tryptophan. Fields, in order: V gene, CDR3 length, D gene, J gene, clone size, CDR3 DNA, CDR3 protein. A D gene is named only where the DNA matches it firmly. A clone size is listed for some rows: how often the clone was seen (once, few, many), or a class if it is expanded.

TRBV5-4	13	.	TRBJ1-3	once	TGTGCCAGCAGCTTGCGGGGAGTAGACACCATATATTTT	CASSLRGVDTIYF
TRBV19	13	TRBD1	TRBJ2-1	.	TGTGCCAGTAGGGACAGGGGACTGAATGAGCAGTTCTTC	CASRDRGLNEQFF
TRBV14	13	.	TRBJ1-2	.	TGTGCCAGCAGCCAGGGGAGGGGGTATGGCTACACCTTC	CASSQGRGYGYTF
TRBV7-2	14	.	TRBJ1-1	.	TGTGCCAGCAGCTTAGGTAGGGGGAACACTGAAGCTTTCTTT	CASSLGRGNTEAFF
TRBV9	13	.	TRBJ1-1	.	TGTGCCAGCAGCACAGCCCGGAACACTGAAGCTTTCTTT	CASSTARNTEAFF
TRBV18	15	.	TRBJ1-6	.	TGTGCCAGCTCACCACCGCCCGGGTATAATTCACCCCTCCACTTT	CASSPPPGYNSPLHF
TRBV21-1	12	.	TRBJ2-1	.	TGTGCCAGCAGCAGGGAGGTTTATGAGCAGTTCTTC	CASSREVYEQFF
TRBV29-1	15	.	TRBJ1-2	few	TGCAGCGTTGTCCGGGGGACCTCCACGATGGGTGGCTACACCTTC	CSVVRGTSTMGGYTF
TRBV6-5	15	.	TRBJ2-7	.	TGTGCCAGCAGTTACTCACCCCATAGAGGGTACGAGCAGTACTTC	CASSYSPHRGYEQYF
TRBV6-6	16	.	TRBJ2-7	.	TGTGCCAGCAGTTACGGGCCCCTACAGATATCCTACGAGCAGTACTTC	CASSYGPLQISYEQYF
TRBV20-1	11	.	TRBJ2-5	.	TGCAGTGCTAGTGAGGCAGAGACCCAGTACTTC	CSASEAETQYF
TRBV6-1	13	.	TRBJ1-1	.	TGTGCCATAAGGAATGCGGGGGACGACAGGATTTTCTTT	CAIRNAGDDRIFF
TRBV2	15	TRBD1	TRBJ2-2	.	TGTGCCAGCAGCCCCGGGACAGTTCAGACCGGGGAGCTGTTTTTT	CASSPGTVQTGELFF
TRBV7-9	17	TRBD2	TRBJ2-1	once	TGTGCCAGCAGCTTAGACGGTCCGCGGGGGGGATACAATGAGCAGTTCTTC	CASSLDGPRGGYNEQFF
TRBV7-6	14	.	TRBJ2-1	.	TGTGCCAGCAGCCTCCGGGTCGAACGGAATGAGCAGTTCTTC	CASSLRVERNEQFF
TRBV6-5	11	.	TRBJ2-5	.	TGTGCCAGCAGCAACAAGGGGCCCCAGTACTTC	CASSNKGPQYF
TRBV10-2	14	TRBD2	TRBJ2-7	.	TGCGCCAGCAGACCTAGCGGGGGGGCCTACGAGCAGTACTTC	CASRPSGGAYEQYF
TRBV13	17	TRBD2	TRBJ2-2	.	TGTGCCAGCAGCTCGGACGGACTAGTTGGTTACACCGGGGAGCTGTTTTTT	CASSSDGLVGYTGELFF
TRBV6-1	13	.	TRBJ2-5	once	TGTGCCAGCCTGAAGGGACTTGAGGAGACCCAGTACTTC	CASLKGLEETQYF
TRBV4-3	14	.	TRBJ2-1	.	TGCGCCAGCAGCCTCCAAGCGGCGGAGGATGAGCAGTTCTTC	CASSLQAAEDEQFF
TRBV4-1	15	.	TRBJ1-3	few	TGCGCCAGCAGCCAACTTACGGTATCTGGAAACACCATATATTTT	CASSQLTVSGNTIYF
TRBV7-3	14	TRBD2	TRBJ2-3	.	TGTGCCAGCAGCCCTGGGACTACCACAGATACGCAGTATTTT	CASSPGTTTDTQYF
TRBV14	19	TRBD2	TRBJ2-1	.	TGTGCCAGCAGCCGCAGACTTCTAGCGGGGGGGCGAAGGGGAGATGAGCAGTTCTTC	CASSRRLLAGGRRGDEQFF
TRBV7-3	13	TRBD1	TRBJ1-2	.	TGTGCCAGCAGCTTACGGCAGGGGGATGGCTACACCTTC	CASSLRQGDGYTF
TRBV18	16	TRBD1	TRBJ1-1	.	TGTGCCAGCTCACCCAGGGACAGCCAAGGGAACACTGAAGCTTTCTTT	CASSPRDSQGNTEAFF
TRBV29-1	13	TRBD2	TRBJ2-1	once	TGCAGCGCAAATCGACTAGCGGGAATGGGGCAGTTCTTC	CSANRLAGMGQFF
TRBV4-1	16	TRBD2	TRBJ2-2	.	TGCGCCAGCAGCCTAGATGGACTAGCGGGAACCGGGGAGCTGTTTTTT	CASSLDGLAGTGELFF
TRBV9	14	.	TRBJ2-7	.	TGTGCCAGCAGCGGCGGACTGGGATTCTACGAGCAGTACTTC	CASSGGLGFYEQYF
TRBV11-3	19	TRBD2	TRBJ2-5	once	TGTGCCAGCAGCTACCACCTCTATCGTCGCAGCGGGGTCCCGGAGACCCAGTACTTC	CASSYHLYRRSGVPETQYF
TRBV4-3	16	.	TRBJ1-1	once	TGCGCCAGCAGCCAAGATCGGGGGAGCGGGGGGACCAAAGCTTTCTTT	CASSQDRGSGGTKAFF
TRBV19	17	TRBD2	TRBJ2-7	.	TGTGCCAGTAGTATAGGACTAGCGGGGCCTAACTCCTACGAGCAGTACTTC	CASSIGLAGPNSYEQYF
TRBV2	15	.	TRBJ1-2	once	TGTGCCAGCTCCCCCGGCGGGGCAGATAACTATGGCTACACCTTC	CASSPGGADNYGYTF
TRBV5-1	14	.	TRBJ1-4	.	TGCGCCAGCAGCCCGAGTGCACCCCGTGAAAAACTGTTTTTT	CASSPSAPREKLFF